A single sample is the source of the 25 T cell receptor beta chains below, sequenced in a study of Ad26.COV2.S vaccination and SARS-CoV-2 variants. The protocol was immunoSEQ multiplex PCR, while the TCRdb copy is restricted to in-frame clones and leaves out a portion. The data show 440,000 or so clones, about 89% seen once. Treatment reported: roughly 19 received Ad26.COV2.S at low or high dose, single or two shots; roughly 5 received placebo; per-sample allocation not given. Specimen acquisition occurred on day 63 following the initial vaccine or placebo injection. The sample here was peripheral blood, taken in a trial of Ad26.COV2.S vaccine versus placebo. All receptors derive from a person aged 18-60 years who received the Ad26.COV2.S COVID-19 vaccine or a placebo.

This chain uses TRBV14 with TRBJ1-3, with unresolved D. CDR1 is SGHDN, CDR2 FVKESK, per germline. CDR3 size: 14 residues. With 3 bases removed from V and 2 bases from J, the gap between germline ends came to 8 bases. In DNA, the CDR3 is TGTGCCAGCAGCCACGGGAATCCTGGAAACACCATATATTTT. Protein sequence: CASSHGNPGNTIYF. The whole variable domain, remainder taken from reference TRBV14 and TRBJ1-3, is EAGVTQFPSHSVIEKGQTVTLRCDPISGHDNLYWYRRVMGKEIKFLLHFVKESKQDESGMPNNRFLAERTGGTYSTLKVQPAELEDSGVYFCASSHGNPGNTIYFGEGSWLTVV.

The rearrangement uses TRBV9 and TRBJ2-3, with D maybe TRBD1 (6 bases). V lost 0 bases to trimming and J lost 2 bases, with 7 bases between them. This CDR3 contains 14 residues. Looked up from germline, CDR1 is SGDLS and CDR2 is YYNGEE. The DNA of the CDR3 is TGTGCCAGCAGCGTAGCAGGGGACACAGATACGCAGTATTTT. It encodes CASSVAGDTDTQYF.

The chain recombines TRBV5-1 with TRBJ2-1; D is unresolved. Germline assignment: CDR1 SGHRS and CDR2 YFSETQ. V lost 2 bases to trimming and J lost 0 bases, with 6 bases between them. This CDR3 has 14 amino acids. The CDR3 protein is CASSLPSSYNEQFF. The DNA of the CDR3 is TGCGCCAGCAGCTTACCGAGCTCCTACAATGAGCAGTTCTTC. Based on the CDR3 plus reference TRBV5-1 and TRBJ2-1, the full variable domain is KAGVTQTPRYLIKTRGQQVTLSCSPISGHRSVSWYQQTPGQGLQFLFEYFSETQRNKGNFPGRFSGRQFSNSRSEMNVSTLELGDSALYLCASSLPSSYNEQFFGPGTRLTVL.

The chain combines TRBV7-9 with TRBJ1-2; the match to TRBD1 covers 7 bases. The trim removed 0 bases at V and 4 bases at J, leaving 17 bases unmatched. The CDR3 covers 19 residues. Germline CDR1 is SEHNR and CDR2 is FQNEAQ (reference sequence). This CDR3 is CASSLALPLPGQSLYGYTF. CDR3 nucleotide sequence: TGTGCCAGCAGCTTAGCCCTCCCGCTGCCGGGACAGTCGCTCTATGGCTACACCTTC.

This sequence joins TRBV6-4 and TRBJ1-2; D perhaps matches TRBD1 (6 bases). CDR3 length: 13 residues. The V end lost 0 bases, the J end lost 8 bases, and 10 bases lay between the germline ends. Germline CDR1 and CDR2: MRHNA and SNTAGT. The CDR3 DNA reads TGTGCCAGCAGTGACTCGGACAGCGACGGCTACACCTTC. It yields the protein CASSDSDSDGYTF.

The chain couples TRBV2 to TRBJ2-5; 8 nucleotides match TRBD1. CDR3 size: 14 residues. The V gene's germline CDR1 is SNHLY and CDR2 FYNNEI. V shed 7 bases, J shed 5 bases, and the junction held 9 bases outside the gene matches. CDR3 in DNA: TGTGCCAGCATCCGCTCAGGGGGCCTGGAGACCCAGTACTTC. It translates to CASIRSGGLETQYF.

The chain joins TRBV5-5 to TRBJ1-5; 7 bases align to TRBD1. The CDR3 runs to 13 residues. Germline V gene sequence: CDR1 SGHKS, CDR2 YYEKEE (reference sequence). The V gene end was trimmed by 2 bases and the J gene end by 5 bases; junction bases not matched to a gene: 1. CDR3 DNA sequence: TGTGCCAGCAGCTTCACAGGGGATCAGCCCCAGCATTTT. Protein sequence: CASSFTGDQPQHF.

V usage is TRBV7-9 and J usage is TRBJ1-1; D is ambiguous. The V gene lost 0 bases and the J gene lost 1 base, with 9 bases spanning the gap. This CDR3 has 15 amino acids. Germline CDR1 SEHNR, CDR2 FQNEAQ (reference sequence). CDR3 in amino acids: CASSLAQWANTEAFF. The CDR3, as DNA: TGTGCCAGCAGCTTAGCGCAATGGGCGAACACTGAAGCTTTCTTT. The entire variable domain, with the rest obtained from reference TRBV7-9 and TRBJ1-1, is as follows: DTGVSQNPRHKITKRGQNVTFRCDPISEHNRLYWYRQTLGQGPEFLTYFQNEAQLEKSRLLSDRFSAERPKGSFSTLEIQRTEQGDSAMYLCASSLAQWANTEAFFGQGTRLTVV.

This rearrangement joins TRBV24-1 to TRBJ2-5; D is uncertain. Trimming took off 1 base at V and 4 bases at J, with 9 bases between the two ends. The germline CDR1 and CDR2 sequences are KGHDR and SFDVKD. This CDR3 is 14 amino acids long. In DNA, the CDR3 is TGTGCCACCAGTGATTTTGGACCAGGAGAGACCCAGTACTTC. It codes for CATSDFGPGETQYF.

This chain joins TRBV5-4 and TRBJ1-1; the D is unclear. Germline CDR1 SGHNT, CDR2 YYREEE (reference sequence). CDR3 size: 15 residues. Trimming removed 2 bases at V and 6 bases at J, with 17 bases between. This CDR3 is CASSFSPGFTSEAFF. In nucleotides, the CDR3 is TGTGCCAGCAGCTTCAGCCCTGGCTTCACTTCTGAAGCTTTCTTT.

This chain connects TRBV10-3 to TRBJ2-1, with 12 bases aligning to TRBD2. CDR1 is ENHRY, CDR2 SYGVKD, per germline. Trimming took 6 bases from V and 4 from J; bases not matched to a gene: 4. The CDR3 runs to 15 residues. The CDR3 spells CAIREGTSGYNEQFF. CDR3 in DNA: TGTGCCATCAGAGAGGGGACTAGCGGGTACAATGAGCAGTTCTTC.

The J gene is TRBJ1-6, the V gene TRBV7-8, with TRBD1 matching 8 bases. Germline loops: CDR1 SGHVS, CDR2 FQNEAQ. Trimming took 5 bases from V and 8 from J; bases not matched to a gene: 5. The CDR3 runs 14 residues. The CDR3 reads CASSPTGAYSPLHF. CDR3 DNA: TGTGCCAGCAGCCCGACAGGGGCTTATTCACCCCTCCACTTT. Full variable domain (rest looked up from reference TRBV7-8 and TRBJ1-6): GAGVSQSPRYKVAKRGQDVALRCDPISGHVSLFWYQQALGQGPEFLTYFQNEAQLDKSGLPSDRFFAERPEGSVSTLKIQRTQQEDSAVYLCASSPTGAYSPLHFGNGTRLTVT.

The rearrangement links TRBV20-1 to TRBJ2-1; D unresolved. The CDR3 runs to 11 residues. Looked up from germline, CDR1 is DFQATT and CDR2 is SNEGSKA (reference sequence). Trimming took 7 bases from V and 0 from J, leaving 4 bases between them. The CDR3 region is CSGDSYNEQFF. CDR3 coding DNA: TGCAGTGGGGACTCCTACAATGAGCAGTTCTTC.

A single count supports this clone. Here the CDR3 DNA reads TGTGCCAGCAGCTCCCGACAGGGGGTGTATGGCTACACCTTC. This translates into CASSSRQGVYGYTF. This sequence joins TRBV5-4 and TRBJ1-2; 9 bases agree with TRBD1. Germline V CDR1 and CDR2: SGHNT, YYREEE (reference sequence). This CDR3 region has 14 residues. The junction had 5 bases not matched to a gene; V was cut back by 3 bases and J by 5 bases.

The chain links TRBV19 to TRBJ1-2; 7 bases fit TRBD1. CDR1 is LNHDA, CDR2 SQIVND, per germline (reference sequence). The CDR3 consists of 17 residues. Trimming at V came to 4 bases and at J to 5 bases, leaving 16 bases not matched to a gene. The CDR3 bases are TGTGCCAGTAGTACCCCCCTCTATGGACAGGCTCTATATGGCTACACCTTC. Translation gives CASSTPLYGQALYGYTF.

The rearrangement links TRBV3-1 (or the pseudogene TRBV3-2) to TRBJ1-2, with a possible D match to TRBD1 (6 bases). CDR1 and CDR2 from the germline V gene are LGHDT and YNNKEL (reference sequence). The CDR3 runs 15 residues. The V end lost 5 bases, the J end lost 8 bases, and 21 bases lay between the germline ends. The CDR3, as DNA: TGTGCCAGCAGCGAAAGACGTCGGGGAGGGGGAGGCTACACCTTC. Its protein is CASSERRRGGGGYTF.

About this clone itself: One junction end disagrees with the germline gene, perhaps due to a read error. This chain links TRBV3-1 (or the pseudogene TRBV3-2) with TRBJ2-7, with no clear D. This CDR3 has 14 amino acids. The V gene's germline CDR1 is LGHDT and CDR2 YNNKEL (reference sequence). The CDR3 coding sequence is TGTGCCAGCAGCCAAGTTTGGCAGAACTACGGGCAGTACTTC. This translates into CASSQVWQNYGQYF.

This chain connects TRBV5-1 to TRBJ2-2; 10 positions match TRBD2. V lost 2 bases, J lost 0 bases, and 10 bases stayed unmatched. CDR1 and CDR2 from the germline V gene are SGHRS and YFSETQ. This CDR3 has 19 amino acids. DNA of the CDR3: TGCGCCAGCAGCTTTCGACGGTCTAGCGGGAGTTCGAACACCGGGGAGCTGTTTTTT. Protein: CASSFRRSSGSSNTGELFF. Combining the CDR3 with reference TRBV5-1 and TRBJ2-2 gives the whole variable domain KAGVTQTPRYLIKTRGQQVTLSCSPISGHRSVSWYQQTPGQGLQFLFEYFSETQRNKGNFPGRFSGRQFSNSRSEMNVSTLELGDSALYLCASSFRRSSGSSNTGELFFGEGSRLTVL.

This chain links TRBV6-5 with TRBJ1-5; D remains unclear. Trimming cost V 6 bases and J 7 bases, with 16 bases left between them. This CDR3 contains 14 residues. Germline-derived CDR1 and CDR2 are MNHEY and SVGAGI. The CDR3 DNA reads TGTGCCAGCAGAAAATGGGGTCTGGGGCAGCCCCAGCATTTT. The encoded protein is CASRKWGLGQPQHF.

The CDR3 spells CSVDGAGKAGELFF. CDR3 in DNA: TGCAGCGTTGATGGGGCAGGGAAAGCCGGGGAGCTGTTTTTT. This rearrangement joins TRBV29-1 to TRBJ2-2, with D perhaps TRBD1 (5 bases). CDR1 is SQVTM and CDR2 is ANQGSEA in the germline V gene. CDR3 length: 14 residues. The germline V and J ends were trimmed by 3 bases and 6 bases, with 14 bases remaining between them.

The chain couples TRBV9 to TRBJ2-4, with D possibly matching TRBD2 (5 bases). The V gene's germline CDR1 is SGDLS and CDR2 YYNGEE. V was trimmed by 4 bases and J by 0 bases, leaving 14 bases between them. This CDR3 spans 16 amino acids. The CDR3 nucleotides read TGTGCCAGCAGCCCCAGCGGCGCACTAGCCAAAAACATTCAGTACTTC. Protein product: CASSPSGALAKNIQYF.

The CDR3 DNA sequence: TGTGCCAGCAGTGATGGGTGGGCAGATACGCAGTATTTT. Its translation is CASSDGWADTQYF. The chain is built from TRBV25-1 and TRBJ2-3; D not certain. Trimming removed 3 bases from V and 4 bases from J, with 8 bases in between. In germline, CDR1 is MGHDK, CDR2 SYGVNS. This CDR3 has 13 amino acids.

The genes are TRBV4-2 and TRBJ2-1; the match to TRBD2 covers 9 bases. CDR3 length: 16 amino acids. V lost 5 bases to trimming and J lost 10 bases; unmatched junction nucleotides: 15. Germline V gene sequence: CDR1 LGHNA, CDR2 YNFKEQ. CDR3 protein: CASSAAAGGLRVEQFF. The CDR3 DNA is TGTGCCAGCAGCGCCGCGGCGGGAGGGTTAAGGGTCGAGCAGTTCTTC.

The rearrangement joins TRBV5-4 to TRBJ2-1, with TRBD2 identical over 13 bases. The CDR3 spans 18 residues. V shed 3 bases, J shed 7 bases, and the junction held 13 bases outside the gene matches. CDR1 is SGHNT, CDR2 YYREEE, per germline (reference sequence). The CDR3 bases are TGTGCCAGCAGCTCCGATCGGGGAAGACTAGCGGGAGGTAATGAGCAGTTCTTC. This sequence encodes CASSSDRGRLAGGNEQFF.

The CDR3 loop is CASSVDLAGESHEQYF. The CDR3 nucleotides read TGTGCCAGCAGCGTAGATCTAGCGGGAGAATCCCACGAGCAGTACTTC. The genes are TRBV9 and TRBJ2-7; 10 bases are a match to TRBD2. The V gene end was trimmed by 0 bases and the J gene end by 5 bases; junction bases not matched to a gene: 8. The CDR3 has 16 amino acids. Per the germline V gene, CDR1 is SGDLS and CDR2 is YYNGEE.